This note documents a single T cell receptor beta chain sequence. These data originate in a study of a mutant IDH1 vaccine in newly diagnosed glioma. Indicated time point: baseline, week 1 (first vaccination visit). The treatment: pre-vaccination baseline after standard-of-care therapy. Some clones are missing from TCRdb's copy, which holds only in-frame ones; the method was immunoSEQ multiplex PCR. The top ten clones hold approximately 3.6% of a sample with about 16,000 clones, about 95% of them seen once. Source: peripheral blood mononuclear cells (PBMCs), taken from a glioma patient treated with radiotherapy, temozolomide or both. This TCR derives from a woman aged 18-35 years with glioma. Some clones in this sample may be carry-over from other donors' samples.

CDR3 DNA: TGTGCCATTTCCCGGAGGGGGAACACTGAAGCTTTCTTT. Translation: CAISRRGNTEAFF. The rearrangement joins TRBV6-1 to TRBJ1-1; TRBD1 might be the D (5 bases). The germline V gene encodes CDR1 MNHNS and CDR2 SASEGT. Trimming removed 10 bases from V and 1 base from J, with 13 bases in between. CDR3 length: 13 amino acids.